The 11 T cell receptor beta chains listed next were all sequenced from one sample in a study of control samples from healthy donors and cancer patients. Method: immunoSEQ multiplex PCR; TCRdb's copy keeps in-frame clones and lacks some. The table records some 120,000 clones, more than 70% of them present only once. The specimen sequenced was blood. The receptors originated from a man over 45 in good health.

The chain has TRBV12-3 or TRBV12-4 and TRBJ1-5; maybe TRBD1 (5 bases). This CDR3 contains 13 residues. The V and J ends lost 5 bases and 7 bases respectively, with 12 bases between them. In DNA, the CDR3 is TGTGCCAGCAGTAGAGGCGAGGGGCAGCCCCAGCATTTT. Translation: CASSRGEGQPQHF.

The gene calls are TRBV5-1 and TRBJ2-3; D is uncertain. Germline CDR1 reads SGHRS; CDR2 reads YFSETQ. CDR3 length: 14 amino acids. Deletions cut 4 bases from V and 2 bases from J, with 11 bases between. The CDR3 region has the DNA TGCGCCAGCAGCCTTACATCCACCACAGATACGCAGTATTTT. Amino acid sequence: CASSLTSTTDTQYF.

V is TRBV11-3 and J is TRBJ2-2, with a possible D match to TRBD1 (6 bases). V was clipped by 4 bases and J by 0 bases, with 18 bases between them. This CDR3 region has 18 residues. CDR1 is SGHNT and CDR2 is YENEEA in the germline V gene. CDR3 in DNA: TGTGCCAGCAGCTCGTACCGGGACATATATTCGAACACCGGGGAGCTGTTTTTT. Its protein product is CASSSYRDIYSNTGELFF.

The chain couples TRBV11-2 to TRBJ2-3; D not certain. The germline CDR1 and CDR2 sequences are SGHAT and FQNNGV. The CDR3 is 14 amino acids. V lost 3 bases and J lost 5, with 12 bases in between. CDR3 bases: TGTGCCAGCAGCTTGGCTAGGAGCGTAGATACGCAGTATTTT. It encodes CASSLARSVDTQYF.

This clone occurred once. V is TRBV4-2 and J is TRBJ2-5; TRBD2 matches 10 bases. The CDR3 spans 16 residues. With V trimmed by 3 bases and J by 5 bases, 9 bases remained unmatched. Germline V gives CDR1 LGHNA, CDR2 YNFKEQ. The CDR3 nucleotides are TGTGCCAGCAGCCAGGAGGTAGCGGGGGGAAGGGAGACCCAGTACTTC. The encoded protein is CASSQEVAGGRETQYF.

This clone was found a few times. Here the CDR3 DNA reads TGCAGCGCCCCTTCTAGCGGGGGAGGAGAGACCCAGTACTTC. As protein: CSAPSSGGGETQYF. The rearrangement links TRBV29-1 to TRBJ2-5; TRBD2 matches at 10 bases. The junction had 9 bases not matched to a gene; V was cut back by 7 bases and J by 4 bases. Per germline, CDR1 SQVTM and CDR2 ANQGSEA. This CDR3 is built from 14 residues.

The chain uses TRBV10-3 and TRBJ2-5, with D possibly matching TRBD1 (6 bases). The CDR3 loop spans 14 amino acids. Germline V gene lookup returns CDR1 ENHRY and CDR2 SYGVKD. The ends were cut back, 5 bases at V and 2 bases at J, with 12 bases in the middle. CDR3 bases: TGTGCCATCAGTCCCGGGACACTTCAAGAGACCCAGTACTTC. It is translated as CAISPGTLQETQYF.

This chain uses TRBV29-1 with TRBJ2-1; 7 positions agree with TRBD1. Per germline, CDR1 SQVTM and CDR2 ANQGSEA. Unmatched junction bases numbered 10, after V lost 2 bases and J lost 9 bases. This CDR3 comprises 14 residues. The CDR3 here is CSVELPPGGIEQFF. CDR3 DNA: TGCAGCGTTGAACTCCCGCCAGGGGGTATTGAGCAGTTCTTC.

The J gene is TRBJ2-3, the V gene TRBV24-1, with 7 bases identical to TRBD2. V trimming: 1 base; J trimming: 2 bases; junction bases outside the gene matches: 8. CDR3 size: 17 residues. In germline, CDR1 is KGHDR, CDR2 SFDVKD. The CDR3 reads CATSDFEGRGTTDTQYF. The DNA of the CDR3 is TGTGCCACCAGTGATTTCGAGGGGAGGGGAACCACAGATACGCAGTATTTT.

This sequence joins TRBV5-1 and TRBJ2-1; D unclear. This CDR3 spans 13 amino acids. V shed 0 bases and J shed 9 bases, with 10 bases lying between them. Germline CDR1 reads SGHRS; CDR2 reads YFSETQ. Here the CDR3 reads CASSLGVEGEQFF. CDR3 bases: TGCGCCAGCAGCTTGGGAGTAGAAGGTGAGCAGTTCTTC.

This clone occurred a few times. This chain links TRBV19 with TRBJ2-1; 15 bases line up with TRBD2. The CDR3 runs 15 residues. The V gene end was trimmed by 6 bases and the J gene end by 3 bases; junction bases not matched to a gene: 0. Germline CDR1 LNHDA, CDR2 SQIVND (reference sequence). The CDR3 coding sequence is TGTGCCAGTAGGGGACTAGCGGGGGGCTACAATGAGCAGTTCTTC. This gives the protein CASRGLAGGYNEQFF.